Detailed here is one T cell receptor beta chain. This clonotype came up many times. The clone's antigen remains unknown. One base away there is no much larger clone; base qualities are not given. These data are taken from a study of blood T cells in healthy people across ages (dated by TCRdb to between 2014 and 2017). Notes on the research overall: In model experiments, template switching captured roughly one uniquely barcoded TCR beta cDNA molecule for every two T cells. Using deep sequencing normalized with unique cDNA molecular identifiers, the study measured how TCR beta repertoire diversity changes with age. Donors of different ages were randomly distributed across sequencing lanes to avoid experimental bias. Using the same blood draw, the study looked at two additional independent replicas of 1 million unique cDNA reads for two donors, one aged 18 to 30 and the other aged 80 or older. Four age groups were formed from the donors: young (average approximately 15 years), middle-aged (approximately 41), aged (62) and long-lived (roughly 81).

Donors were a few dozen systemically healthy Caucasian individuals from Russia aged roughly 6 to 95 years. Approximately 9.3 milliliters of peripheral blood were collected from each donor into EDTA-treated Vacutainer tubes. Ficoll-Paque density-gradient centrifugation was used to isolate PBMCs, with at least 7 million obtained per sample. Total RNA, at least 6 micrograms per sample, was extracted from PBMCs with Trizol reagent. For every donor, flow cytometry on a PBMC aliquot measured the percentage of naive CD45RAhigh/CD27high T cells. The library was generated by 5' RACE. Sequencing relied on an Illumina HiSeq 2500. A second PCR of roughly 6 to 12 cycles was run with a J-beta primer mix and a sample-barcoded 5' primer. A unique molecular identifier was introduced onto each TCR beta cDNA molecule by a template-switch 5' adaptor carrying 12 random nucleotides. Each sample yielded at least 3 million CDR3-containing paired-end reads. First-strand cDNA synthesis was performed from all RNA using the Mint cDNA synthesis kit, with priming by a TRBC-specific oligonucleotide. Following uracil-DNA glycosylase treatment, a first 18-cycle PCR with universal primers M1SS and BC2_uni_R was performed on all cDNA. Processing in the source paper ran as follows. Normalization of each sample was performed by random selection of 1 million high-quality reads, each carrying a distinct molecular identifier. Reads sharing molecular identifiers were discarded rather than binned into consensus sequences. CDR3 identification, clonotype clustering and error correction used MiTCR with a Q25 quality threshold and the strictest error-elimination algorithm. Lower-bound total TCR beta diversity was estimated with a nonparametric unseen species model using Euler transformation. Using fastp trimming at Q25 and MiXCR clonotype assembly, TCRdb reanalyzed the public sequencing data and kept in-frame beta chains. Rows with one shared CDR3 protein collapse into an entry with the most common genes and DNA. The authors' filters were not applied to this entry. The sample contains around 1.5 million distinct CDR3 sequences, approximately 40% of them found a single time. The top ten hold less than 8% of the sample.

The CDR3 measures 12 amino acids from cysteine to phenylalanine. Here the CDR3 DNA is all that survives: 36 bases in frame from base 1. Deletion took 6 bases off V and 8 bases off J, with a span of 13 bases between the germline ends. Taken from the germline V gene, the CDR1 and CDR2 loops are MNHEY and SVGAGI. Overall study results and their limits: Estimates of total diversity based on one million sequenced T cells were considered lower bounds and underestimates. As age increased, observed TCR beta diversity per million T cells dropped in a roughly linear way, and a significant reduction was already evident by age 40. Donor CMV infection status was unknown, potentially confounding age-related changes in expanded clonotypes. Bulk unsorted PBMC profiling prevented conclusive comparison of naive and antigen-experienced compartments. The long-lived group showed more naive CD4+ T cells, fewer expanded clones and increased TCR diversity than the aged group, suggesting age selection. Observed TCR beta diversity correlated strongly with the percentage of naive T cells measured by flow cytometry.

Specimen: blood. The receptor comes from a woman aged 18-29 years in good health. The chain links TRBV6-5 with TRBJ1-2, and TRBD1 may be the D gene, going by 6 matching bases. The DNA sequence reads TGTGCCAGCAGGGAACAGGGTTACGGCTACACCTTC. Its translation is CASREQGYGYTF.